The T cell receptor (beta chain) described here comes from a study of blood T cell repertoires in COVID-19. Only in-frame clones appear in the TCRdb table, and some are missing; sequencing was by immunoSEQ multiplex PCR. The sample has over 100,000 clones; around nine tenths are singletons. Sample: peripheral blood. The TCR originated in a woman in her 70s with COVID-19, enrolled during active disease.

As DNA, the CDR3 is TGCGCCAGCAGCCAAGGCCCTAATCGACAGGGACCCATCACAGATACGCAGTATTTT. Translated: CASSQGPNRQGPITDTQYF. The V and J genes are TRBV4-1 and TRBJ2-3, with 7 bases lining up with TRBD1. After removal of 1 base from V and 2 bases from J, the junction contained 15 bases not matched to a gene. Germline CDR1 is MGHRA and CDR2 is YSYEKL. The CDR3 has 19 amino acids.